One sample yielded the 27 T cell receptor beta chains listed below, sequenced in a study of T-cell reconstitution after alpha-beta-depleted transplantation in children. The TCRbeta library was prepared with unique molecular identifiers. Each CDR3 protein gets one entry after TCRdb re-called the PCR reads with MiXCR. The sample lists more than 40,000 distinct CDR3 sequences, around 9.2% seen once, with 25% to 30% in the top ten. Sequencing was performed on PBMCs, mostly from graft donor cells, taken 60 days after TCRalphabeta/CD19-depleted stem cell transplant. Every receptor here comes from a male patient aged 2-10 years who had a stem cell transplant for chronic granulomatous disease, so the T cells may come from the graft donor.

In this sample, this clonotype turned up many times. The chain joins TRBV7-9 to TRBJ2-2; D is uncertain. The germline CDR1 and CDR2 sequences are SEHNR and FQNEAQ (reference sequence). V was pared by 2 bases and J by 4 bases, with 5 bases between. This CDR3 has 13 residues. CDR3: CASSLMVTGELFF. DNA of the CDR3: TGTGCCAGCAGCTTAATGGTCACCGGGGAGCTGTTTTTT.

This clonotype was recorded many times. V and J are TRBV9 and TRBJ2-1; 9 bases are shared with TRBD2. The CDR3 has 18 residues. Looked up from germline, CDR1 is SGDLS and CDR2 is YYNGEE. The V segment lost 0 bases and the J segment 2 bases; nucleotides outside the gene matches: 9. CDR3 coding DNA: TGTGCCAGCAGCGTAGGCCCTATTAGCGGGAGCGCCTACAATGAGCAGTTCTTC. This translates into CASSVGPISGSAYNEQFF. The full variable domain, completed using reference TRBV9 and TRBJ2-1, is DSGVTQTPKHLITATGQRVTLRCSPRSGDLSVYWYQQSLDQGLQFLIQYYNGEERAKGNILERFSAQQFPDLHSELNLSSLELGDSALYFCASSVGPISGSAYNEQFFGPGTRLTVL.

This clonotype was counted many times. The chain joins TRBV28 to TRBJ2-3; TRBD2 agrees at 9 bases. CDR3 length equals 14 residues. J was trimmed by 4 bases and V by 4 bases; bases with no gene match: 3. Germline V lookup: CDR1 MDHEN, CDR2 SYDVKM. The CDR3 sequence is CASSSSGTADTQYF. For the CDR3, the DNA is TGTGCCAGCAGTTCTAGCGGGACCGCAGATACGCAGTATTTT. Combining the CDR3 with reference TRBV28 and TRBJ2-3 gives the whole variable domain DVKVTQSSRYLVKRTGEKVFLECVQDMDHENMFWYRQDPGLGLRLIYFSYDVKMKEKGDIPEGYSVSREKKERFSLILESASTNQTSMYLCASSSSGTADTQYFGPGTRLTVL.

This clonotype showed up many times. This rearrangement joins TRBV9 to TRBJ2-5, with a tentative D call TRBD2 (6 bases). V was cut by 0 bases and J by 2 bases, with 14 bases left in between. The CDR3 totals 16 residues. Germline assignment: CDR1 SGDLS and CDR2 YYNGEE. CDR3 sequence reads: CASSVGGGLIQETQYF. CDR3 coding DNA: TGTGCCAGCAGCGTAGGTGGCGGACTAATACAAGAGACCCAGTACTTC.

This clonotype was counted between two and nine times. The CDR3 region has the DNA TGTGCCAGCAGTCCTCGGGGGGGCTACACCTTC. Its protein is CASSPRGGYTF. This sequence joins TRBV28 and TRBJ1-2, with TRBD1 as a possible D gene (5 bases). The CDR3 covers 11 residues. Trimming shortened V by 5 bases and J by 8 bases, and 9 bases separated the two germline ends. From germline, CDR1 is MDHEN and CDR2 SYDVKM.

In its sample, this clonotype was seen many times. The chain employs TRBV11-2 and TRBJ2-4; perhaps TRBD1 as D (5 bases). Trimming removed 0 bases from V and 0 bases from J, with 15 bases in between. This CDR3 is built from 18 residues. Per germline, CDR1 SGHAT and CDR2 FQNNGV. DNA for the CDR3: TGTGCCAGCAGCTTAGATATCGACAGTACACTAGCCAAAAACATTCAGTACTTC. Its translation is CASSLDIDSTLAKNIQYF.

This clonotype was counted ten times or more. V and J are TRBV20-1 and TRBJ2-7; no reliable D call. Trimming took off 1 base at V and 1 base at J, with 5 bases between the two ends. Germline assignment: CDR1 DFQATT and CDR2 SNEGSKA (reference sequence). This CDR3 is built from 12 residues. CDR3 nucleotide sequence: TGCAGTGCTAGAGGTGGTTCCTACGAGCAGTACTTC. Translating gives CSARGGSYEQYF.

This clonotype was picked up many times. The V gene is TRBV7-2, the J gene TRBJ2-5; D is perhaps TRBD2 (5 bases). Germline V CDR1 and CDR2: SGHTA, FQGNSA. The CDR3 contains 14 residues. V was clipped by 1 base and J by 1 base, with 7 bases between them. The CDR3 loop is CASSLVATQETQYF. The CDR3, as DNA: TGTGCCAGCAGCTTAGTAGCGACCCAAGAGACCCAGTACTTC.

This clonotype was counted many times. The rearrangement uses TRBV27 and TRBJ2-1; 7 bases match TRBD2. The CDR3 consists of 14 residues. V lost 2 bases, J lost 16 bases, and 14 bases stayed unmatched. Per the germline V gene, CDR1 is MNHEY and CDR2 is SMNVEV (reference sequence). CDR3 protein: CASSLAPSGPLKFF. CDR3 DNA sequence: TGTGCCAGCAGTTTAGCGCCTAGCGGACCACTTAAATTCTTC.

This clonotype was recorded at least ten times. V usage is TRBV12-3 or TRBV12-4 and J usage is TRBJ1-2; TRBD1 might be the D (5 bases). This CDR3 has 13 residues. The V and J ends lost 2 bases and 6 bases respectively, with 10 bases between them. The CDR3, as DNA: TGTGCCAGCAGTTTATATGAGGGGAATGGCTACACCTTC. Its protein is CASSLYEGNGYTF.

About this clonotype: With a much larger clone just one base away, this may be a read error. The gene calls are TRBV11-3 and TRBJ2-1; perhaps TRBD2 as D (6 bases). The CDR3 totals 13 residues. The germline V gene has CDR1 SGHNT and CDR2 YENEEA. As DNA, the CDR3 is TGTACCAGCAGCTTTACGGGCGGGGATGAGCAGTTCTTC. Translating gives CTSSFTGGDEQFF.

The chain carries TRBV20-1 and TRBJ1-5; D gene uncertain. Germline V CDR1 and CDR2: DFQATT, SNEGSKA (reference sequence). The length of the CDR3 is 13 residues. V lost 3 bases and J lost 1, with 7 bases in between. DNA of the CDR3: TGCAGTGCTAGTCCTGGGAGCAATCAGCCCCAGCATTTT. It specifies CSASPGSNQPQHF.

In its sample, this clonotype was seen a few times. The chain employs TRBV6-1 and TRBJ1-2, with D possibly being TRBD1 (6 bases). The CDR3 has 12 amino acids. V shed 7 bases and J shed 4 bases, with 10 bases lying between them. Looked up from germline, CDR1 is MNHNS and CDR2 is SASEGT. In DNA, the CDR3 is TGTGCCAGCAAGGGGGACCTCTATGGCTACACCTTC. This sequence encodes CASKGDLYGYTF.

This clonotype was seen ten or more times. V is TRBV5-1 and J is TRBJ1-2; D not resolved. V lost 3 bases and J lost 3, with 18 bases in between. Per germline, CDR1 SGHRS and CDR2 YFSETQ. The CDR3 totals 16 residues. CDR3 DNA: TGCGCCAGCAGCTCAGGAACCCGAGAACTATACTATGGCTACACCTTC. Translated: CASSSGTRELYYGYTF. Supplemented by reference TRBV5-1 and TRBJ1-2, the full variable domain reads KAGVTQTPRYLIKTRGQQVTLSCSPISGHRSVSWYQQTPGQGLQFLFEYFSETQRNKGNFPGRFSGRQFSNSRSEMNVSTLELGDSALYLCASSSGTRELYYGYTFGSGTRLTVV.

The chain carries TRBV27 and TRBJ1-4; no firm D call. The CDR3 length is 14 residues. V lost 0 bases to trimming and J lost 5 bases, with 7 bases between them. Germline loops: CDR1 MNHEY, CDR2 SMNVEV (reference sequence). The CDR3 bases are TGTGCCAGCAGTTTATCTGAGAACAATGAAAAACTGTTTTTT. This translates into CASSLSENNEKLFF.

As to this clonotype: One junction end disagrees with the germline gene, perhaps due to a read error. The rearrangement joins TRBV3-1 to TRBJ2-1; 7 nucleotides agree with TRBD2. Germline V CDR1 and CDR2: LGHDT, YNNKEL (reference sequence). This CDR3 region has 20 residues. The CDR3, as DNA: TGTGCCAGCAGCCAAGCTTGGGGGGAGGGCAGGTTGGGTGGCGACAAGGAGCAGTTCTTC. This translates into CASSQAWGEGRLGGDKEQFF.

This clonotype has at least ten counts. CDR3 sequence reads: CSAREPQAGGETQYF. CDR3 DNA sequence: TGCAGTGCTAGAGAACCCCAGGCAGGGGGAGAGACCCAGTACTTC. The V and J genes are TRBV20-1 and TRBJ2-5, with 7 bases fitting TRBD1. Trimming cost V 0 bases and J 4 bases; bases outside gene matches: 8. CDR1 DFQATT and CDR2 SNEGSKA come from the germline V gene (reference sequence). The CDR3 runs 15 residues.

This clonotype was found a few times. The chain links TRBV19 to TRBJ1-2, with D maybe TRBD1 (5 bases). This CDR3 has 14 residues. V was clipped by 3 bases and J by 3 bases, with 11 bases between them. Germline V gives CDR1 LNHDA, CDR2 SQIVND (reference sequence). In nucleotides, the CDR3 is TGTGCCAGTAGTATCTCTCAGGGCTACTATGGCTACACCTTC. Protein product: CASSISQGYYGYTF. The full variable domain, with the rest looked up from reference TRBV19 and TRBJ1-2, is DGGITQSPKYLFRKEGQNVTLSCEQNLNHDAMYWYRQDPGQGLRLIYYSQIVNDFQKGDIAEGYSVSREKKESFPLTVTSAQKNPTAFYLCASSISQGYYGYTFGSGTRLTVV.

The sample holds many counts of this clonotype. J is TRBJ2-3 and V is TRBV12-3 or TRBV12-4; 7 positions match TRBD2. This CDR3 region has 18 residues. V shed 5 bases, J shed 0 bases, and the junction held 14 bases outside the gene matches. CDR3 protein: CASSRGLVLDTSTDTQYF. DNA of the CDR3: TGTGCCAGCAGTCGCGGACTAGTTTTGGACACTAGCACAGATACGCAGTATTTT.

This clonotype turned up a few times. The chain recombines TRBV6-4 with TRBJ2-3, with TRBD1 as a possible D gene (7 bases). The CDR3 has 15 residues. Germline V CDR1 and CDR2: MRHNA, SNTAGT. Deletions cut 3 bases from V and 5 bases from J, with 15 bases between. The CDR3 DNA follows: TGTGCCAGCAGTGAAGATCAGGGGGGTATAGATACGCAGTATTTT. Translation gives CASSEDQGGIDTQYF.

The table lists this clonotype with many counts. The chain joins TRBV14 to TRBJ2-7; 8 bases fit TRBD1. Looked up from germline, CDR1 is SGHDN and CDR2 is FVKESK. J lost 5 bases, V lost 4 bases, and 10 bases had no gene match. The CDR3 has 15 amino acids. CDR3 in amino acids: CASSRQGTPRDEQYF. As DNA, the CDR3 is TGTGCCAGCAGCCGACAGGGGACGCCGAGGGACGAGCAGTACTTC.

The chain has TRBV18 and TRBJ1-2; 8 bases align to TRBD1. CDR3 length equals 15 residues. Germline CDR1 and CDR2: KGHSH and LQKENI. The junction had 6 bases not matched to a gene; V was cut back by 3 bases and J by 3 bases. The CDR3 reads CASSPSQGGDYGYTF. For the CDR3, the DNA is TGTGCCAGCTCACCTTCACAGGGGGGCGACTATGGCTACACCTTC.

This rearrangement joins TRBV20-1 to TRBJ2-3; no clear D. The CDR3 is 13 residues long. Germline V CDR1 and CDR2: DFQATT, SNEGSKA (reference sequence). Trimming stripped 6 bases from V and 1 base from J, with 11 bases between. The CDR3: CSATKQRTDTQYF. The CDR3 DNA reads TGCAGTGCCACGAAACAGCGCACAGATACGCAGTATTTT.

The chain combines TRBV10-3 with TRBJ2-1; 7 bases map to TRBD2. Germline trimming cut 8 bases from V and 4 bases from J; bases unmatched to any gene: 14. The CDR3 has 16 residues. Germline CDR1 reads ENHRY; CDR2 reads SYGVKD. In DNA form, the CDR3 reads TGTGCCATCCCCCAAATTAGGACTAGGGGATACAATGAGCAGTTCTTC. This sequence encodes CAIPQIRTRGYNEQFF.

The chain employs TRBV28 and TRBJ2-7; D is tentatively TRBD1 or TRBD2 (5 bases each). In germline, CDR1 is MDHEN, CDR2 SYDVKM. V lost 4 bases and J 2 bases, leaving 12 bases between the germline ends. The CDR3 is 14 residues long. This chain's CDR3 is CASSWFRETYEQYF. The CDR3 bases are TGTGCCAGCAGTTGGTTCAGGGAGACCTACGAGCAGTACTTC.

The table lists this clonotype with many counts. This rearrangement joins TRBV28 to TRBJ2-1; D possibly uses TRBD1 or TRBD2 (5 bases each). In germline, CDR1 is MDHEN, CDR2 SYDVKM. Between the trimmed V and J ends, which lost 5 bases and 5 bases, there was a span of 19 bases. The CDR3 is 16 amino acids. CDR3 in DNA: TGTGCCAGCAGTCGGGGACGCCCAAGGAATAACAATGAGCAGTTCTTC. Translated: CASSRGRPRNNNEQFF.

This clonotype was seen at least ten times. The rearrangement uses TRBV9 and TRBJ2-3; 8 nucleotides agree with TRBD2. The V gene end was trimmed by 3 bases and the J gene end by 2 bases; junction bases not matched to a gene: 5. From germline, CDR1 is SGDLS and CDR2 YYNGEE. This CDR3 contains 15 residues. CDR3 loop: CASSAVLAVTDTQYF. The CDR3 DNA follows: TGTGCCAGCAGCGCCGTACTAGCGGTCACAGATACGCAGTATTTT.